These T cell receptor beta chains were read from a single sample in a study of T cells in localized non-small cell lung cancer. Here immunoSEQ multiplex PCR was the method, and the copy in TCRdb shows in-frame clones only, minus some. The data hold roughly 34,000 clones, with about 81% observed a single time. Sequenced here: peripheral blood, sampled before any cancer treatment. These receptor sequences come from a male donor at least 60 years old with stage II squamous cell lung carcinoma. Both conserved end residues are part of each CDR3. Each record gives: D gene, clone size, J gene, V gene, CDR3 protein, CDR3 DNA. A D gene is named only where the DNA matches it firmly. Part of the rows lack a size; the others show once, few, many or a class for expanded clones.

D gene: TRBD1
clone size: NA
J gene: TRBJ1-3
V gene: TRBV28
CDR3 protein: CASSYRGPGNTIYF
CDR3 DNA: TGTGCCAGCAGTTACAGGGGGCCGGGAAACACCATATATTTT

D gene: TRBD2
clone size: NA
J gene: TRBJ2-3
V gene: TRBV10-1
CDR3 protein: CASGTSGGPRRSPVTHTQYF
CDR3 DNA: TGCGCCAGCGGGACTAGCGGGGGGCCACGTCGGTCGCCGGTCACACATACGCAGTATTTT

D gene: NA
clone size: NA
J gene: TRBJ1-6
V gene: TRBV13
CDR3 protein: CASSLQGVGSPLHF
CDR3 DNA: TGTGCCAGCAGCCTACAGGGAGTGGGTTCACCCCTCCACTTT

D gene: TRBD1
clone size: NA
J gene: TRBJ1-1
V gene: TRBV5-1
CDR3 protein: CASSQQGAGTEAFF
CDR3 DNA: TGCGCCAGCAGCCAGCAGGGGGCCGGCACTGAAGCTTTCTTT

D gene: NA
clone size: NA
J gene: TRBJ1-1
V gene: TRBV29-1
CDR3 protein: CSVGRDGRTEAFF
CDR3 DNA: TGCAGCGTGGGCCGGGACGGACGGACTGAAGCTTTCTTT

D gene: TRBD2
clone size: NA
J gene: TRBJ2-1
V gene: TRBV7-3
CDR3 protein: CASSQRLAGGNEQFF
CDR3 DNA: TGTGCCAGCAGCCAGAGACTAGCGGGAGGAAATGAGCAGTTCTTC

D gene: NA
clone size: NA
J gene: TRBJ2-3
V gene: TRBV5-5
CDR3 protein: CASSPTAADTQYF
CDR3 DNA: TGTGCCAGCAGCCCGACTGCGGCAGATACGCAGTATTTT

D gene: NA
clone size: NA
J gene: TRBJ2-1
V gene: TRBV7-2
CDR3 protein: CASSSTGNEQFF
CDR3 DNA: TGTGCCAGCAGTTCAACGGGGAATGAGCAGTTCTTC

D gene: NA
clone size: NA
J gene: TRBJ2-7
V gene: TRBV5-6
CDR3 protein: CASSLVSSYAYEQYF
CDR3 DNA: TGTGCCAGCAGCTTGGTCTCCTCCTATGCCTACGAGCAGTACTTC

D gene: TRBD1
clone size: NA
J gene: TRBJ2-7
V gene: TRBV5-1
CDR3 protein: CASSSLWGQGAYEQYF
CDR3 DNA: TGCGCCAGCAGTTCTCTCTGGGGCCAGGGGGCCTACGAGCAGTACTTC

D gene: NA
clone size: NA
J gene: TRBJ1-3
V gene: TRBV19
CDR3 protein: CASSNRLTGNTIYF
CDR3 DNA: TGTGCCAGTAGTAACAGGCTAACTGGAAACACCATATATTTT

D gene: TRBD1
clone size: NA
J gene: TRBJ2-1
V gene: TRBV11-1
CDR3 protein: CASSLQGASLSSYNEQFF
CDR3 DNA: TGTGCCAGCAGCTTACAGGGGGCGTCCCTAAGCTCCTACAATGAGCAGTTCTTC

D gene: NA
clone size: few
J gene: TRBJ2-7
V gene: TRBV7-9
CDR3 protein: CASSAGLLAQYF
CDR3 DNA: TGTGCCAGCAGCGCCGGACTTTTAGCGCAGTACTTC

D gene: NA
clone size: NA
J gene: TRBJ2-2
V gene: TRBV7-9
CDR3 protein: CASKGGSGSNTGELFF
CDR3 DNA: TGTGCCAGCAAAGGGGGGAGCGGGTCGAACACCGGGGAGCTGTTTTTT

D gene: TRBD2
clone size: NA
J gene: TRBJ2-1
V gene: TRBV19
CDR3 protein: CASSIGWVKSGSGSYNEQFF
CDR3 DNA: TGTGCCAGTAGTATAGGATGGGTAAAAAGCGGGAGCGGCTCCTACAATGAGCAGTTCTTC

D gene: NA
clone size: NA
J gene: TRBJ2-1
V gene: TRBV30
CDR3 protein: CAWSVRGRAHNEQFF
CDR3 DNA: TGTGCCTGGAGTGTACGAGGCAGGGCCCACAATGAGCAGTTCTTC

D gene: TRBD1
clone size: NA
J gene: TRBJ2-7
V gene: TRBV4-3
CDR3 protein: CASSQAPGTGPYEQYF
CDR3 DNA: TGCGCCAGCAGCCAAGCTCCCGGGACAGGACCCTACGAGCAGTACTTC

D gene: NA
clone size: medium-sized
J gene: TRBJ2-7
V gene: TRBV29-1
CDR3 protein: CSVVQNPYEQYF
CDR3 DNA: TGCAGCGTTGTTCAGAACCCCTACGAGCAGTACTTC

D gene: NA
clone size: NA
J gene: TRBJ2-2
V gene: TRBV6-5
CDR3 protein: CASSYSTGNTGELFF
CDR3 DNA: TGTGCCAGCAGTTACTCGACAGGGAACACCGGGGAGCTGTTTTTT

D gene: NA
clone size: NA
J gene: TRBJ2-5
V gene: TRBV28
CDR3 protein: CASSQGSPETQYF
CDR3 DNA: TGTGCCAGCAGTCAGGGGTCTCCGGAGACCCAGTACTTC

D gene: NA
clone size: once
J gene: TRBJ2-5
V gene: TRBV2
CDR3 protein: CASSDGQGETQYF
CDR3 DNA: TGTGCCAGCAGTGATGGGCAGGGTGAGACCCAGTACTTC

D gene: TRBD1
clone size: NA
J gene: TRBJ1-1
V gene: TRBV19
CDR3 protein: CAASRGRQGARSTEAFF
CDR3 DNA: TGTGCCGCAAGTCGAGGCCGACAGGGGGCGCGTAGCACTGAAGCTTTCTTT

D gene: TRBD1
clone size: NA
J gene: TRBJ2-2
V gene: TRBV11-3
CDR3 protein: CASSPGQANTGELFF
CDR3 DNA: TGTGCCAGCAGCCCAGGACAGGCGAACACCGGGGAGCTGTTTTTT

D gene: NA
clone size: once
J gene: TRBJ2-1
V gene: TRBV5-1
CDR3 protein: CASSLVRGNEQFF
CDR3 DNA: TGCGCCAGCAGCTTGGTTAGGGGCAATGAGCAGTTCTTC

D gene: NA
clone size: NA
J gene: TRBJ2-7
V gene: TRBV7-9
CDR3 protein: CASSFKQGEIDEQYF
CDR3 DNA: TGTGCCAGCAGTTTTAAACAGGGTGAAATAGACGAGCAGTACTTC

D gene: TRBD2
clone size: NA
J gene: TRBJ2-1
V gene: TRBV4-3
CDR3 protein: CASSQVLAGGYGEQFF
CDR3 DNA: TGCGCCAGCAGCCAAGTCCTAGCGGGAGGGTACGGTGAGCAGTTCTTC

D gene: NA
clone size: NA
J gene: TRBJ2-5
V gene: TRBV18
CDR3 protein: CASSPYQETQYF
CDR3 DNA: TGTGCCAGCTCACCATACCAAGAGACCCAGTACTTC

D gene: NA
clone size: NA
J gene: TRBJ2-3
V gene: TRBV7-9
CDR3 protein: CASSLGTGDTQYF
CDR3 DNA: TGTGCCAGCAGCTTAGGGACTGGGGATACGCAGTATTTT

D gene: TRBD2
clone size: few
J gene: TRBJ2-5
V gene: TRBV5-1
CDR3 protein: CASSLARRGGQETQYF
CDR3 DNA: TGCGCCAGCAGCTTGGCGAGGCGGGGGGGCCAAGAGACCCAGTACTTC

D gene: NA
clone size: many
J gene: TRBJ2-7
V gene: TRBV2
CDR3 protein: CASSELVAPQYF
CDR3 DNA: TGTGCCAGCAGTGAGTTAGTAGCCCCACAGTACTTC

D gene: TRBD1
clone size: NA
J gene: TRBJ1-1
V gene: TRBV7-9
CDR3 protein: CASSLQLGQAEAFF
CDR3 DNA: TGTGCCAGCAGCTTACAGTTGGGACAGGCTGAAGCTTTCTTT

D gene: TRBD1
clone size: NA
J gene: TRBJ1-1
V gene: TRBV4-2
CDR3 protein: CASSPGTGGGGTEAFF
CDR3 DNA: TGTGCCAGCAGCCCGGGGACAGGGGGCGGTGGGACTGAAGCTTTCTTT

D gene: NA
clone size: NA
J gene: TRBJ1-1
V gene: TRBV28
CDR3 protein: CASNSRGIEAFF
CDR3 DNA: TGTGCCAGCAACTCTCGGGGGATCGAAGCTTTCTTT

D gene: NA
clone size: NA
J gene: TRBJ2-5
V gene: TRBV27
CDR3 protein: CASSLMFRGGETQYF
CDR3 DNA: TGTGCCAGCAGTTTAATGTTCCGGGGCGGGGAGACCCAGTACTTC

D gene: TRBD1
clone size: NA
J gene: TRBJ2-3
V gene: TRBV6-6
CDR3 protein: CASNDRDRGPDTQYF
CDR3 DNA: TGTGCCAGCAACGACCGGGACAGGGGCCCAGATACGCAGTATTTT

D gene: NA
clone size: NA
J gene: TRBJ2-7
V gene: TRBV27
CDR3 protein: CASSFLSYPYEQYF
CDR3 DNA: TGTGCCAGCAGTTTTTTGTCCTACCCTTACGAGCAGTACTTC

D gene: NA
clone size: NA
J gene: TRBJ2-1
V gene: TRBV14
CDR3 protein: CASSQVGGFSYNEQFF
CDR3 DNA: TGTGCCAGCAGCCAAGTGGGGGGTTTCTCCTACAATGAGCAGTTCTTC

D gene: NA
clone size: NA
J gene: TRBJ2-2
V gene: TRBV6-1
CDR3 protein: CASRTVWAGELFF
CDR3 DNA: TGTGCCAGCCGGACAGTGTGGGCCGGGGAGCTGTTTTTT

D gene: NA
clone size: few
J gene: TRBJ1-4
V gene: TRBV9
CDR3 protein: CASSVGAASGEKLFF
CDR3 DNA: TGTGCCAGCAGCGTAGGAGCAGCTTCTGGTGAAAAACTGTTTTTT

D gene: NA
clone size: NA
J gene: TRBJ2-7
V gene: TRBV6-1
CDR3 protein: CASSEDWSSKQYF
CDR3 DNA: TGTGCCAGCAGTGAAGATTGGAGCTCGAAGCAGTACTTC

D gene: NA
clone size: NA
J gene: TRBJ1-5
V gene: TRBV28
CDR3 protein: CASSKDRGGGQPQHF
CDR3 DNA: TGTGCCAGCAGTAAGGACCGGGGGGGTGGTCAGCCCCAGCATTTT

D gene: TRBD1
clone size: NA
J gene: TRBJ2-7
V gene: TRBV27
CDR3 protein: CASSFRQGSDEQYF
CDR3 DNA: TGTGCCAGCAGTTTCAGACAGGGGAGCGACGAGCAGTACTTC

D gene: TRBD1
clone size: NA
J gene: TRBJ1-1
V gene: TRBV7-3
CDR3 protein: CASSSDGTGRTEAFF
CDR3 DNA: TGTGCCAGCAGCTCCGACGGGACAGGGAGGACTGAAGCTTTCTTT

D gene: TRBD2
clone size: NA
J gene: TRBJ2-5
V gene: TRBV5-1
CDR3 protein: CASSLVGGAETQYF
CDR3 DNA: TGCGCCAGCAGCTTGGTCGGGGGGGCGGAGACCCAGTACTTC

D gene: NA
clone size: NA
J gene: TRBJ1-5
V gene: TRBV5-1
CDR3 protein: CASSQGESNQPQHF
CDR3 DNA: TGCGCCAGCAGTCAGGGAGAGAGCAATCAGCCCCAGCATTTT

D gene: NA
clone size: once
J gene: TRBJ1-5
V gene: TRBV6-1
CDR3 protein: CASRVRIYQPQHF
CDR3 DNA: TGTGCCAGCCGAGTGAGGATATACCAGCCCCAGCATTTT

D gene: NA
clone size: NA
J gene: TRBJ2-7
V gene: TRBV27
CDR3 protein: CASTVPGHIEQYF
CDR3 DNA: TGTGCCAGCACCGTCCCGGGACATATCGAGCAGTACTTC

D gene: TRBD1
clone size: NA
J gene: TRBJ2-5
V gene: TRBV5-1
CDR3 protein: CASGTGFQEGETQYF
CDR3 DNA: TGCGCCAGCGGGACAGGTTTTCAGGAGGGAGAGACCCAGTACTTC

D gene: NA
clone size: NA
J gene: TRBJ2-4
V gene: TRBV9
CDR3 protein: CASSLSGGRAKNIQYF
CDR3 DNA: TGTGCCAGCAGCCTTAGTGGGGGGAGAGCCAAAAACATTCAGTACTTC

D gene: TRBD1
clone size: once
J gene: TRBJ1-3
V gene: TRBV2
CDR3 protein: CASSSRQGITGNTIYF
CDR3 DNA: TGTGCCAGCAGTTCTAGACAGGGGATAACTGGAAACACCATATATTTT

D gene: NA
clone size: NA
J gene: TRBJ2-5
V gene: TRBV12-5
CDR3 protein: CASAPRGRAQTTQYF
CDR3 DNA: TGTGCTAGTGCCCCCCGGGGGAGAGCGCAAACGACCCAGTACTTC

D gene: NA
clone size: NA
J gene: TRBJ2-7
V gene: TRBV11-3
CDR3 protein: CASSPGPHYEQYF
CDR3 DNA: TGTGCCAGCAGCCCCGGGCCCCACTACGAGCAGTACTTC

D gene: TRBD1
clone size: NA
J gene: TRBJ1-4
V gene: TRBV7-2
CDR3 protein: CASSPQGLGEKLFF
CDR3 DNA: TGTGCCAGCAGCCCACAGGGGCTGGGTGAAAAACTGTTTTTT